These T cell receptor beta chains were read from a single sample in a study of control samples from healthy donors and cancer patients. Assay used: immunoSEQ multiplex PCR; TCRdb lists only in-frame clones, some missing. Among 95,000 to 150,000 clones listed, approximately 92% were seen once. Sequences were obtained from PBMCs. All receptors come from a man of 80 years or more with head and neck cancer. The CDR3 runs from the conserved cysteine through the conserved F or W. D genes are given only for firm matches. The size field is filled for only some rows; it gives once, few, many or a size class.

V	J	size	D	CDR3	DNA
TRBV2	TRBJ2-3	-	-	CASSEVADTQYF	TGTGCCAGCAGTGAAGTCGCCGATACGCAGTATTTT
TRBV18	TRBJ1-1	-	TRBD1	CASSLTGPGGVRTEAFF	TGTGCCAGCTCACTAACCGGTCCAGGGGGCGTTAGGACTGAAGCTTTCTTT
TRBV2	TRBJ2-7	-	-	CASSLSSYEQYF	TGTGCCAGCAGTTTATCCTCCTACGAGCAGTACTTC
TRBV18	TRBJ1-5	-	-	CASSPRGDQPQHF	TGTGCCAGCTCACCACGGGGGGATCAGCCCCAGCATTTT
TRBV12-3/TRBV12-4	TRBJ1-1	-	-	CASSPLGTEAFF	TGTGCCAGCAGCCCGTTGGGGACTGAAGCTTTCTTT
TRBV7-2	TRBJ2-2	few	-	CASSLEVGGAGELFF	TGTGCCAGCAGCTTGGAAGTTGGCGGGGCCGGGGAGCTGTTTTTT
TRBV5-4	TRBJ1-1	-	-	CASSPMNTEAFF	TGTGCCAGCAGCCCGATGAACACTGAAGCTTTCTTT
TRBV25-1	TRBJ1-2	-	-	CASSGLGINYGYTF	TGTGCCAGCAGTGGATTAGGGATAAACTATGGCTACACCTTC
TRBV6-2/TRBV6-3	TRBJ2-7	-	TRBD1	CASSWTGERNEQYF	TGTGCCAGCAGTTGGACAGGGGAGAGGAACGAGCAGTACTTC
TRBV5-6	TRBJ1-5	-	-	CASSLAGADTAQHF	TGTGCCAGCAGCTTGGCCGGGGCGGATACGGCCCAGCATTTT
TRBV3-1/TRBV3-2	TRBJ1-6	once	TRBD1	CASSHLQGNNSPLHF	TGTGCCAGCAGCCATTTACAGGGGAATAATTCACCCCTCCACTTT
TRBV24-1	TRBJ2-3	-	TRBD2	CAESRATSGVTDTQYF	TGTGCCGAAAGCCGGGCGACTAGCGGAGTCACAGATACGCAGTATTTT
TRBV6-6	TRBJ1-1	-	-	CASPRAEGGEAFF	TGTGCCAGTCCCAGAGCGGAAGGTGGTGAAGCTTTCTTT
TRBV6-2/TRBV6-3	TRBJ1-2	-	TRBD1	CASSSPSTGRFYGYTF	TGTGCCAGCAGCTCTCCCTCGACAGGGAGGTTCTATGGCTACACCTTC
TRBV10-1	TRBJ1-3	-	-	CASSNSRSGNTIYF	TGCGCCAGCTCCAACTCCCGATCTGGAAACACCATATATTTT
TRBV24-1	TRBJ2-2	-	TRBD1	CATSAVTGGPGELFF	TGTGCCACCAGTGCCGTGACAGGGGGACCCGGGGAGCTGTTTTTT
TRBV4-3	TRBJ1-4	-	TRBD1	CASSLTPGGGPLGGNEKLFF	TGCGCCAGCAGCCTGACCCCAGGGGGGGGACCCCTGGGAGGTAATGAAAAACTGTTTTTT
TRBV2	TRBJ1-2	-	-	CASRGDTWNYGYTF	TGTGCCAGCAGAGGGGACACTTGGAACTATGGCTACACCTTC
TRBV5-1	TRBJ1-2	-	TRBD1	CASSPGTGVLYGYTF	TGCGCCAGCAGTCCCGGGACAGGGGTTCTCTATGGCTACACCTTC
TRBV6-5	TRBJ1-3	-	-	CASTQNPGTGNTIYF	TGTGCCAGCACACAGAACCCCGGGACCGGAAACACCATATATTTT
TRBV7-9	TRBJ1-3	-	TRBD1	CASSDPGQGTPVYF	TGTGCCAGCAGTGATCCGGGACAGGGGACGCCGGTATATTTT
TRBV5-6	TRBJ1-5	-	-	CASSFGWGGSNQPQHF	TGTGCCAGCAGCTTCGGGTGGGGGGGTAGCAATCAGCCCCAGCATTTT
TRBV20-1	TRBJ1-2	-	-	CSARDNYGYTF	TGCAGTGCTAGAGACAACTATGGCTACACCTTC
TRBV7-8	TRBJ2-7	once	-	CASSPIRIGVGHQKDSYEQYF	TGTGCCAGCAGTCCTATACGGATCGGAGTGGGACACCAAAAGGATAGCTACGAGCAGTACTTC
TRBV4-3	TRBJ2-5	-	-	CASSQDRAQETQYF	TGCGCCAGCAGCCAAGATCGGGCCCAAGAGACCCAGTACTTC
TRBV3-1/TRBV3-2	TRBJ2-3	once	-	CASSLTGTGYTDTQYF	TGTGCCAGCAGCTTGACCGGGACTGGTTACACAGATACGCAGTATTTT
TRBV5-6	TRBJ2-7	-	-	CASSLGSSYEQYF	TGTGCCAGCAGCTTGGGATCCAGCTACGAGCAGTACTTC
TRBV30	TRBJ1-1	-	-	CAWSVRGAYTEAFF	TGTGCCTGGAGTGTACGGGGGGCTTATACTGAAGCTTTCTTT
TRBV5-6	TRBJ1-5	-	TRBD1	CASSLAAQGNQPQHF	TGTGCCAGCAGCTTGGCCGCACAGGGGAATCAGCCCCAGCATTTT
TRBV15	TRBJ2-3	-	-	CATSRAPSSTDTQYF	TGTGCCACCAGCAGAGCCCCCAGCTCCACAGATACGCAGTATTTT
TRBV19	TRBJ1-2	-	TRBD1	CASTARDRGGYTF	TGTGCCAGTACGGCCCGGGACAGAGGCGGCTACACCTTC
TRBV2	TRBJ2-7	-	TRBD2	CASGTSGTPSYEQYF	TGTGCCAGCGGGACTAGCGGGACTCCCTCCTACGAGCAGTACTTC
TRBV4-1	TRBJ2-7	-	-	CASSQGGSYEQYF	TGCGCCAGCAGCCAAGGGGGGAGTTACGAGCAGTACTTC
TRBV6-6	TRBJ1-1	-	-	CASSTERQSSEAFF	TGTGCCAGCAGTACTGAGCGACAGAGCAGTGAAGCTTTCTTT
TRBV3-1/TRBV3-2	TRBJ2-7	-	TRBD2	CASSQETSDSYEQYF	TGTGCCAGCAGCCAAGAAACTAGCGACTCCTACGAGCAGTACTTC
TRBV11-2	TRBJ2-3	-	-	CASSLVGSSTDTQYF	TGTGCCAGCAGCTTAGTGGGGAGTAGCACAGATACGCAGTATTTT